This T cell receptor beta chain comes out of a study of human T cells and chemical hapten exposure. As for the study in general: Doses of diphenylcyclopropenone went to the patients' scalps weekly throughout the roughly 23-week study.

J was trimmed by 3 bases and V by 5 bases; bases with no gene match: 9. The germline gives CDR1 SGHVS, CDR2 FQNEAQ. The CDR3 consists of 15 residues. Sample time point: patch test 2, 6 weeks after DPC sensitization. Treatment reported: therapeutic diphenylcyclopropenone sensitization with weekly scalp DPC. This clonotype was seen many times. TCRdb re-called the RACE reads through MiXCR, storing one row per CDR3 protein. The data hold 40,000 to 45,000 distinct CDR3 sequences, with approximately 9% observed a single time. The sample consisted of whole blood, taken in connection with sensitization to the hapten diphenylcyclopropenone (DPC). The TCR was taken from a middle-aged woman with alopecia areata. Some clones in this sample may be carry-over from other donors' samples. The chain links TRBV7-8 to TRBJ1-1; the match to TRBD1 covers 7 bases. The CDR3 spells CASSPRVRGDTEAFF. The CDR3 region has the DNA TGTGCCAGCAGCCCCCGGGTCAGGGGGGACACTGAAGCTTTCTTT.